The 5 T cell receptor beta chains given below trace back to one sample, sequenced in a study of T cell clonality in common variable immunodeficiency. Whole-study findings and limits: Reportedly, TCR beta sequences from common variable immunodeficiency showed fewer deletions and N-nucleotide insertions.

TCRdb's copy holds only in-frame clones and misses some; the assay was immunoSEQ multiplex PCR. This sample has 6,500 to 8,500 clones, each found more than once. No antigen is known for these receptors. The sequencing sample was made of peripheral blood mononuclear cells. These receptors all stem from a human donor with common variable immunodeficiency.

A note on this clone: The CDR3 goes on 3 residues after the read ends, and that part is filled in from the germline J gene. The chain has TRBV20-1 and TRBJ2-1; 11 bases are shared with TRBD2. The CDR3 is 14 amino acids. V trimming: 6 bases; J trimming: 4 bases; junction bases outside the gene matches: 5. The germline V gene encodes CDR1 DFQATT and CDR2 SNEGSKA (reference sequence). The part of the CDR3 DNA that was read is TGCAGTGCAAGGGGACTAGCGGATTACAATGAG. It codes for CSARGLADYNE. The full CDR3 is CSARGLADYNEQFF.

This clone is labeled as medium-sized. The read stops 3 residues short of the end of the CDR3; the missing end is completed from the germline J gene. J is TRBJ2-7 and V is TRBV29-1; 8 bases line up with TRBD1. Germline assignment: CDR1 SQVTM and CDR2 ANQGSEA. V lost 7 bases, J lost 3 bases, and 2 bases stayed unmatched. The CDR3 contains 11 residues. CDR3 bases read: TGCAGCGGGGGACAGGACTACGAG. It encodes CSGGQDYE. From start to end, the CDR3 is CSGGQDYEQYF.

On this clone: The CDR3 goes on 3 residues after the read ends, and that part is filled in from the germline J gene. The rearrangement uses TRBV6-1 and TRBJ2-1; TRBD1 matches at 9 bases. This CDR3 is built from 16 residues. Germline V CDR1 and CDR2: MNHNS, SASEGT. Trimming cost V 2 bases and J 7 bases; bases outside gene matches: 9. Incomplete CDR3 DNA: TGTGCCAGCAGTGAACTCATGGGACAGGGTGGGAATGAG. As protein: CASSELMGQGGNE. The whole CDR3 region reads CASSELMGQGGNEQFF.

Worth noting for this clone: The CDR3 end lies 3 residues beyond the end of the read and is filled in from the germline J gene. This chain links TRBV19 with TRBJ2-3; D is uncertain. V lost 6 bases and J 2 bases, leaving 6 bases between the germline ends. Germline V CDR1 and CDR2: LNHDA, SQIVND (reference sequence). The CDR3 has 12 amino acids. CDR3 DNA (partial): TGTGCCAGTAGACAGTCCACAGATACG. Its translation: CASRQSTDT. The complete CDR3 protein is CASRQSTDTQYF.

A remark on this clone: The CDR3 end lies 3 residues beyond the end of the read and is filled in from the germline J gene. V and J are TRBV7-2 and TRBJ2-5; the match to TRBD1 covers 12 bases. This CDR3 is 15 amino acids long. The germline V gene has CDR1 SGHTA and CDR2 FQGNSA. Losses at the gene ends were 6 bases for V and 4 bases for J; bases not matched to a gene: 6. CDR3 DNA, as far as it was read: TGTGCCAGCAGATCACCGGGACAGGGGGCAGAGACC. Protein: CASRSPGQGAET. The CDR3 as a whole reads CASRSPGQGAETQYF.